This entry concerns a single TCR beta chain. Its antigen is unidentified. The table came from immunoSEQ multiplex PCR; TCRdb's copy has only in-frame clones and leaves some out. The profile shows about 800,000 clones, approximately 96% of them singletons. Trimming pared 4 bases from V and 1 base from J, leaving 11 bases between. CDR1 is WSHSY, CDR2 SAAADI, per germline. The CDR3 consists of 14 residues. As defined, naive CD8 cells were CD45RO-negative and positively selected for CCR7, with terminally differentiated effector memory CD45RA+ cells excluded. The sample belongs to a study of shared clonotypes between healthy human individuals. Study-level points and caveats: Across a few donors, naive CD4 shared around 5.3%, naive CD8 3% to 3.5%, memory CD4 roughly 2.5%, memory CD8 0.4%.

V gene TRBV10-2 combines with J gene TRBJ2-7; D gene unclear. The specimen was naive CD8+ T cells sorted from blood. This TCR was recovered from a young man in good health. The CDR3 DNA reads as TGCGCCAGCAGTGGACCGCCAGCATCCTACGAGCAGTACTTC. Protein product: CASSGPPASYEQYF.